The next 8 T cell receptor beta chains were all read from a single sample in a study of blood T cells in healthy people across ages (dated by TCRdb to between 2014 and 2017). Libraries were prepared through 5' RACE. For sequencing, an Illumina HiSeq 2500 was employed. A second about 7 to 11 cycle PCR used a sample-barcoded 5' primer and a J-beta primer mix. The raw public reads went through TCRdb reprocessing: fastp at Q25, MiXCR clone calling, in-frame beta chains kept. Identical CDR3 protein sequences are pooled into one entry, listed with their most common genes and DNA. For this sample the table gives about 680,000 distinct CDR3 sequences, of which around half were detected only once. Together, the top ten hold roughly 30% of the sample. The sample consisted of blood. The receptors were gathered from a woman aged 60-75 years in good health.

The J gene is TRBJ2-7, the V gene TRBV7-9; 9 nucleotides match TRBD1. The J call is in doubt because the DNA end fits TRBJ2-5 better. The CDR3 contains 15 residues. From germline, CDR1 is SEHNR and CDR2 FQNEAQ (reference sequence). CDR3 region: CASSSGTGKVETQYF. CDR3 coding DNA: TGTGCCAGCAGCTCTGGGACAGGGAAGGTTGAGACCCAGTACTTC.

The chain has TRBV2 and TRBJ2-1; TRBD2 aligns across 8 bases. The J call may be in error: the DNA end matches TRBJ2-7 better. This CDR3 is built from 16 residues. Looked up from germline, CDR1 is SNHLY and CDR2 is FYNNEI. This CDR3 reads CASSGRLAGSYNEQYF. The CDR3 DNA reads as TGTGCCAGCAGTGGTAGGCTAGCGGGCTCCTACAATGAGCAGTACTTC.

This clonotype was counted many times. The chain links TRBV12-3 or TRBV12-4 to TRBJ1-4; possibly TRBD1 for D (6 bases). Deletions cut 5 bases from V and 8 bases from J, with 21 bases between. This CDR3 has 16 amino acids. The CDR3 DNA sequence: TGTGCCAGCAGTATAGAGGGGCGGGGGCGTGGGGAAAAACTGTTTTTT. It yields the protein CASSIEGRGRGEKLFF.

The J gene is TRBJ1-1, the V gene TRBV20-1; D not resolved. Deletions cut 1 base from V and 0 bases from J, with 6 bases between. Germline CDR1 and CDR2: DFQATT and SNEGSKA (reference sequence). This CDR3 comprises 13 residues. CDR3 sequence: CSARAELNTEAFF. The CDR3 DNA is TGCAGTGCTAGAGCAGAGTTGAACACTGAAGCTTTCTTT.

The CDR3 DNA sequence: TGTGCCAGCAGAGAGTCGAATGATTACGAGCAGTACTTC. It yields the protein CASRESNDYEQYF. The chain has TRBV7-9 and TRBJ2-7, with unresolved D. The CDR3 length is 13 residues. Germline V gene lookup returns CDR1 SEHNR and CDR2 FQNEAQ (reference sequence). The V end was cut by 6 bases, the J end by 4 bases, with 13 bases between.

The chain couples TRBV18 to TRBJ2-2; 7 nucleotides match TRBD1. V dropped 1 base and J dropped 3; count of bases not matched to a gene: 2. This CDR3 is 15 amino acids long. CDR1 and CDR2 (germline): KGHSH, LQKENI. The CDR3, as DNA: TGTGCCAGCTCACCACAAACAGGGGACACCGGGGAGCTGTTTTTT. Translating gives CASSPQTGDTGELFF.

The V call is TRBV11-1, the J call TRBJ2-7; D is possibly TRBD2 (6 bases). CDR3 size: 17 residues. The germline V and J ends were trimmed by 1 base and 0 bases, with 16 bases remaining between them. CDR1 is SGHAT and CDR2 is FQDESV in the germline V gene (reference sequence). CDR3: CASSLDWVGGYSYEQYF. CDR3 bases: TGTGCCAGCAGCTTAGATTGGGTCGGAGGGTACTCCTACGAGCAGTACTTC.

The chain is built from TRBV20-1 and TRBJ1-6; D gene ambiguous. Germline loops: CDR1 DFQATT, CDR2 SNEGSKA (reference sequence). CDR3 length: 14 residues. V lost 1 base to trimming and J lost 8 bases, with 12 bases between them. The CDR3 reads CSARVGLLDSPLHF. The CDR3 DNA follows: TGCAGTGCTAGAGTTGGGCTTTTGGATTCACCCCTCCACTTT.